The 17 T cell receptor beta chains below come from one sample, sequenced in a study of blood T cells in healthy people across ages. Then a second PCR, running roughly 7 to 12 cycles, was carried out with a sample-barcoded 5' primer and a J-beta primer mix. In TCRdb, the 5' RACE reads were re-called with MiXCR into one record per CDR3 protein. The data show 600,000 to 850,000 distinct CDR3 sequences, with about 25% seen just once and 9.4% held by the top ten. This same sample was also part of a study on T cells of mothers and their children.

What was sequenced was blood. Receptors originate from a boy aged 5-17 years in good health.

V gene TRBV7-6 combines with J gene TRBJ1-4, with a tentative D call TRBD1 (5 bases). The V end was cut by 5 bases, the J end by 4 bases, with 11 bases between. The CDR3 runs to 14 residues. Per the germline V gene, CDR1 is SGHVS and CDR2 is FNYEAQ. The CDR3 reads CASSEPGYNEKLFF. For the CDR3, the DNA is TGTGCCAGCAGCGAGCCAGGGTATAATGAAAAACTGTTTTTT.

J is TRBJ2-7 and V is TRBV12-5; 14 nucleotides align to TRBD2. V dropped 7 bases and J dropped 7; count of bases not matched to a gene: 6. Germline loops: CDR1 LGHNT, CDR2 FRNRAP. The length of the CDR3 is 14 residues. The CDR3 region has the DNA TGTGCTAGTGCCCAAGGACTAGCGGGAGGAGAGCAGTACTTC. It encodes CASAQGLAGGEQYF.

This rearrangement joins TRBV15 to TRBJ2-5; 8 positions agree with TRBD1. This CDR3 region has 16 residues. Germline trimming cut 2 bases from V and 3 bases from J; bases unmatched to any gene: 8. Germline CDR1 LNHNV, CDR2 YYDKDF (reference sequence). In nucleotides, the CDR3 is TGTGCCACCAGCAGACCAGAACAGGGGGTTAAAGAGACCCAGTACTTC. Its protein product is CATSRPEQGVKETQYF.

This clonotype showed up just a few times. V gene TRBV7-6 combines with J gene TRBJ2-2, with D perhaps matching TRBD2 (6 bases). In germline, CDR1 is SGHVS, CDR2 FNYEAQ. This CDR3 region has 16 residues. Trimming pared 5 bases from V and 2 bases from J, leaving 15 bases between. In DNA, the CDR3 is TGTGCCAGCAGCCTCCTCGGGACTCAAAACACCGGGGAGCTGTTTTTT. Encoded protein: CASSLLGTQNTGELFF. Full variable domain (remainder filled in from reference TRBV7-6 and TRBJ2-2): GAGVSQSPRYKVTKRGQDVALRCDPISGHVSLYWYRQALGQGPEFLTYFNYEAQQDKSGLPNDRFSAERPEGSISTLTIQRTEQRDSAMYRCASSLLGTQNTGELFFGEGSRLTVL.

The V and J genes are TRBV7-9 and TRBJ1-1, with D hard to call. Trimming took 5 bases from V and 1 from J, leaving 17 bases between them. This CDR3 comprises 16 residues. The germline CDR1 and CDR2 sequences are SEHNR and FQNEAQ (reference sequence). The DNA of the CDR3 is TGTGCCAGCAGCCAATCCACATTAAGTCCGAACACTGAAGCTTTCTTT. This sequence encodes CASSQSTLSPNTEAFF.

This clonotype was seen a handful of times. This CDR3 is CASSFGWDQPQHF. CDR3 nucleotides: TGTGCCAGCAGCTTTGGATGGGATCAGCCCCAGCATTTT. The chain is built from TRBV7-6 and TRBJ1-5; D call uncertain. The CDR3 runs to 13 residues. Germline V gives CDR1 SGHVS, CDR2 FNYEAQ. V shed 3 bases and J shed 5 bases, with 8 bases lying between them.

This clonotype has a handful of counts. V and J are TRBV4-1 and TRBJ2-3; the D gene could be TRBD1 or TRBD2 (6 bases each). This CDR3 has 18 amino acids. The germline CDR1 and CDR2 sequences are MGHRA and YSYEKL. The V and J ends lost 0 bases and 4 bases respectively, with 20 bases between them. In DNA form, the CDR3 reads TGCGCCAGCAGCCAAGAGACAGGAGCGGAGGAGGGGGCAGATACGCAGTATTTT. Amino acids: CASSQETGAEEGADTQYF.

The chain uses TRBV12-3 or TRBV12-4 and TRBJ2-2; D uncertain. The CDR3 is 14 residues long. V dropped 7 bases and J dropped 5 bases, with 14 bases sitting between them. This CDR3 is CASTVAVGTGELFF. The CDR3 bases are TGTGCCAGCACGGTAGCAGTGGGTACCGGGGAGCTGTTTTTT.

Only a few counts were recorded for this clonotype. The V gene is TRBV27, the J gene TRBJ2-7; D assignment may be TRBD1 or TRBD2 (5 bases each). The end of the DNA fits TRBJ2-1 better, so the J call may be wrong. The CDR3 loop spans 12 amino acids. CDR1 is MNHEY and CDR2 is SMNVEV in the germline V gene (reference sequence). DNA for the CDR3: TGTGCCAGCAGTCAAGGGACGGCGGAGCAGTTCTTC. Its translation is CASSQGTAEQFF.

This chain links TRBV14 with TRBJ2-1; TRBD1 is a possible D gene (6 bases). Trimming shortened V by 1 base and J by 9 bases, and 7 bases separated the two germline ends. This CDR3 is built from 12 residues. Per germline, CDR1 SGHDN and CDR2 FVKESK. In DNA, the CDR3 is TGTGCCAGCAGCCAAGTCAGGGGTGAGCAGTTCTTC. Protein sequence: CASSQVRGEQFF.

This clonotype turned up a few times. V is TRBV7-9 and J is TRBJ1-4, with TRBD1 identical over 10 bases. Trimming cost V 5 bases and J 4 bases; bases outside gene matches: 4. In germline, CDR1 is SEHNR, CDR2 FQNEAQ (reference sequence). The CDR3 is 15 residues long. The DNA of the CDR3 is TGTGCCAGCAGCCTGCGGACAGGGGGTAATGAAAAACTGTTTTTT. It codes for CASSLRTGGNEKLFF.

The chain recombines TRBV2 with TRBJ2-7; perhaps TRBD1 as D (6 bases). CDR1 is SNHLY, CDR2 FYNNEI, per germline. Trimming pared 7 bases from V and 2 bases from J, leaving 15 bases between. The CDR3 covers 14 residues. As DNA, the CDR3 is TGTGCCAGCATAAAGGAGACAGGAACCTACGAGCAGTACTTC. It encodes CASIKETGTYEQYF.

The chain uses TRBV28 and TRBJ2-7; D not certain. The CDR3 sequence is 11 residues long. Germline V CDR1 and CDR2: MDHEN, SYDVKM. V was trimmed by 4 bases and J by 5 bases, leaving 6 bases between them. The CDR3 region is CASSSLDEQYF. The CDR3 DNA follows: TGTGCCAGCAGTTCGTTGGACGAGCAGTACTTC.

This clonotype was seen a handful of times. This may come from a read error, since a much larger clone is one base off. This chain links TRBV5-1 with TRBJ2-2; D might be TRBD2 (5 bases). This CDR3 comprises 13 residues. Germline CDR1 and CDR2: SGHRS and YFSETQ. Between the trimmed V and J ends, which lost 3 bases and 2 bases, there was a span of 5 bases. The CDR3 nucleotides are TGCGCCAGCAGCTGGACTAACACCGGGGAGCTGTTTTTT. Encoded protein: CASSWTNTGELFF. Supplemented by reference TRBV5-1 and TRBJ2-2, the full variable domain reads KAGVTQTPRYLIKTRGQQVTLSCSPISGHRSVSWYQQTPGQGLQFLFEYFSETQRNKGNFPGRFSGRQFSNSRSEMNVSTLELGDSALYLCASSWTNTGELFFGEGSRLTVL.

A few counts support this clonotype. The rearrangement joins TRBV20-1 to TRBJ2-3, with TRBD1 as a possible D gene (5 bases). The CDR3 consists of 18 residues. Germline CDR1 is DFQATT and CDR2 is SNEGSKA (reference sequence). Trimming pared 1 base from V and 2 bases from J, leaving 22 bases between. CDR3 sequence reads: CSARVVNQGTPYTDTQYF. The CDR3 DNA reads TGCAGTGCTAGAGTGGTGAACCAGGGCACGCCTTACACAGATACGCAGTATTTT.

There are a few counts of this clonotype. The CDR3 here is CASSGGVPYEQYF. The DNA for the CDR3 is TGTGCCAGCAGCGGGGGGGTGCCCTACGAGCAGTACTTC. This rearrangement joins TRBV12-3 or TRBV12-4 to TRBJ2-7; 8 bases line up with TRBD2. This CDR3 spans 13 amino acids. Trimming removed 6 bases from V and 2 bases from J; junction bases left unmatched: 3.

This clonotype was counted between two and nine times. V gene TRBV29-1 combines with J gene TRBJ2-2; D remains ambiguous. Germline values: CDR1 SQVTM, CDR2 ANQGSEA. The CDR3 extends over 12 amino acids. V was trimmed by 3 bases and J by 5 bases, leaving 7 bases between them. CDR3 amino acids: CSVDRATGELFF. The CDR3 bases are TGCAGCGTTGATAGGGCAACCGGGGAGCTGTTTTTT.